This TCR beta chain appears in the sequencing data of a study of blood T cell repertoires in COVID-19. Data came from immunoSEQ multiplex PCR; TCRdb stores just in-frame clones and leaves some out. The sample shows 75,000 to 85,000 clones, approximately 86% of them seen only once. The CDR3 extends over 20 amino acids. Germline loops: CDR1 MRHNA, CDR2 SNTAGT. V dropped 4 bases and J dropped 0; count of bases not matched to a gene: 16. The sequencing input was peripheral blood. This chain uses TRBV6-4 with TRBJ2-1; 9 bases are a match to TRBD1. The receptor was isolated from a human donor in a cohort sampled during active COVID-19. The CDR3 DNA follows: TGTGCCAGCAGTGCTAGGTTTCCGGGACAGGGCCCCAGCTCCTACAATGAGCAGTTCTTC. Translation gives CASSARFPGQGPSSYNEQFF.